What follows is one TCR beta chain and its context. The antigen remains unidentified. Germline CDR1 is MNHEY and CDR2 is SVGAGI. Trimming took off 2 bases at V and 4 bases at J, with 12 bases between the two ends. This CDR3 has 16 residues. The record originates from a study of T cell responses to AZD1222 COVID-19 vaccine. Study-level results: Clonal diversity may have been underestimated, and the donors were mostly white British, with more females than males. The breadth and depth of Spike-specific TCRs increased once two AZD1222 doses had been given.

This table comes from immunoSEQ multiplex PCR, and its TCRdb copy is limited to in-frame clones, with some not included. In the table there are 100,000 to 120,000 clones, 94% of which are singletons. Sequencing was performed on peripheral blood, taken 28 days after the second AZD1222 dose. The sequence came from an adult who received the AZD1222 COVID-19 vaccine. The chain is built from TRBV6-5 and TRBJ2-6, with D tentatively TRBD1 (6 bases). CDR3 nucleotide sequence: TGTGCCAGCAGTTACGTCACAGGGAGCGGGGCCAACGTCCTGACTTTC. Protein sequence: CASSYVTGSGANVLTF.